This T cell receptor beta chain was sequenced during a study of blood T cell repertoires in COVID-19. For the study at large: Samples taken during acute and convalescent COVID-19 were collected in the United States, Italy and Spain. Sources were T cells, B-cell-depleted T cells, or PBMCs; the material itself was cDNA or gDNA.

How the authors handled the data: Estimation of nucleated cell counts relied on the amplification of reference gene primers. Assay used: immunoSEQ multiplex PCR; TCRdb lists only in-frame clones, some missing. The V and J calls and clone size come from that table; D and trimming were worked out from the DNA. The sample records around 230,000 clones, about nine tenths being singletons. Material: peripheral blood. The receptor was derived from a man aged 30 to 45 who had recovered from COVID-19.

The CDR3 coding sequence is TGCGCCAGCAGCCCTAGGCGGGGGTATGCAACTAATGAAAAACTGTTTTTT. Encoded protein: CASSPRRGYATNEKLFF. The V call is TRBV5-1, the J call TRBJ1-4; D possibly corresponds to TRBD1 (5 bases). With 4 bases removed from V and 0 bases from J, the gap between germline ends came to 16 bases. Per germline, CDR1 SGHRS and CDR2 YFSETQ. This CDR3 is 17 amino acids long.